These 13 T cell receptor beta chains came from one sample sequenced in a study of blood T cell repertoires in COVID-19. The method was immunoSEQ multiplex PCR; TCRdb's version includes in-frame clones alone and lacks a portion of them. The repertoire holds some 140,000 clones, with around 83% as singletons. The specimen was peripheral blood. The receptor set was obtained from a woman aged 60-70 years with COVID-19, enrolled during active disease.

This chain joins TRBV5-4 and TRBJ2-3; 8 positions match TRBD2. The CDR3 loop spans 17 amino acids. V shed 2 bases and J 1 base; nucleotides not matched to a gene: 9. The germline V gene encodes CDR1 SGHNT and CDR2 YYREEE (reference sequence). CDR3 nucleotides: TGTGCCAGCAGCTTAGGGTCGGCGGGAGGTGGCACAGATACGCAGTATTTT. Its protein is CASSLGSAGGGTDTQYF.

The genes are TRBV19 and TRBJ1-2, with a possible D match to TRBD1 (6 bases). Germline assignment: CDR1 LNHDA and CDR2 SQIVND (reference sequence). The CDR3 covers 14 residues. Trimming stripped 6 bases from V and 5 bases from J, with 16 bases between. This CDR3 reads CASRTTGLGYGYTF. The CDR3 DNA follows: TGTGCCAGTAGGACAACAGGGTTAGGGTATGGCTACACCTTC.

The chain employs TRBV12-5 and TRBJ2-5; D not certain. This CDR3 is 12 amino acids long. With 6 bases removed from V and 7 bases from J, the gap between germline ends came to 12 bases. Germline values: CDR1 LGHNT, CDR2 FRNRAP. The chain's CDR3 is CASGEGIATQYF. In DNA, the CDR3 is TGTGCTAGTGGGGAAGGAATAGCGACCCAGTACTTC.

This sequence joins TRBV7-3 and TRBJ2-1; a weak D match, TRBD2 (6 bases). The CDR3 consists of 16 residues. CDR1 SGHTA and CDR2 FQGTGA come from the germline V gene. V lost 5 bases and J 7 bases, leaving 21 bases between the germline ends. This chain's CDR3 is CASSLQLAPGRNEQFF. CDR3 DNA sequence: TGTGCCAGCAGCCTCCAACTAGCTCCAGGGAGGAATGAGCAGTTCTTC. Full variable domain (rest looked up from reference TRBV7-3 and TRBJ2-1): GAGVSQTPSNKVTEKGKYVELRCDPISGHTALYWYRQSLGQGPEFLIYFQGTGAADDSGLPNDRFFAVRPEGSVSTLKIQRTERGDSAVYLCASSLQLAPGRNEQFFGPGTRLTVL.

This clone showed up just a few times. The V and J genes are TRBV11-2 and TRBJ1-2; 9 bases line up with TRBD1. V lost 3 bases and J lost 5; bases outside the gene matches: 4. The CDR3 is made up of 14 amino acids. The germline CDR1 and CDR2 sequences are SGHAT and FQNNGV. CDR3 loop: CASSLGQGGYGYTF. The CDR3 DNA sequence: TGTGCCAGCAGCTTGGGACAGGGAGGGTATGGCTACACCTTC.

Written as DNA, the CDR3 is TGTGCTAGTGGTTTAATAGCGAATCAGCCCCAGCATTTT. It specifies CASGLIANQPQHF. V gene TRBV12-5 combines with J gene TRBJ1-5; D call uncertain. The CDR3 covers 13 residues. The V end lost 3 bases, the J end lost 4 bases, and 7 bases lay between the germline ends. Germline assignment: CDR1 LGHNT and CDR2 FRNRAP.

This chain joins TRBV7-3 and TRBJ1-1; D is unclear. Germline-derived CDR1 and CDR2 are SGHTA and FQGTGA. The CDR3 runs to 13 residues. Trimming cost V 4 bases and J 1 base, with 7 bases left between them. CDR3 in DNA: TGTGCCAGCAGCTACTCAGGGAACACTGAAGCTTTCTTT. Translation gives CASSYSGNTEAFF.

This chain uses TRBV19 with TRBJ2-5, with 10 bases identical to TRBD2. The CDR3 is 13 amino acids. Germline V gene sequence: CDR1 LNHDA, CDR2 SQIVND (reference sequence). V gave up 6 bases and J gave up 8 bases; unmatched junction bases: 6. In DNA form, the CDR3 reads TGTGCCAGTAGAAGGACTAGCGGAGATACCCAGTACTTC. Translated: CASRRTSGDTQYF.

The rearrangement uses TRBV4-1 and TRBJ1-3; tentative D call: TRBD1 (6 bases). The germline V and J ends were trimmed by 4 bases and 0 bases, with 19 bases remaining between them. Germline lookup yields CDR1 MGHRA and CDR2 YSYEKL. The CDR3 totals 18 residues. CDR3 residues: CASSPDRGARGSGNTIYF. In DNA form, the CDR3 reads TGCGCCAGCAGCCCCGACCGGGGGGCAAGGGGCTCTGGAAACACCATATATTTT.

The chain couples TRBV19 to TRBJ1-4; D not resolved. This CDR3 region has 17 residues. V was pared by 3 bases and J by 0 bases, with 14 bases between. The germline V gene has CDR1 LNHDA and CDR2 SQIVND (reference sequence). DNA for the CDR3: TGTGCCAGTAGTATGAGGAGTCAGTCAACAACTAATGAAAAACTGTTTTTT. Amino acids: CASSMRSQSTTNEKLFF.

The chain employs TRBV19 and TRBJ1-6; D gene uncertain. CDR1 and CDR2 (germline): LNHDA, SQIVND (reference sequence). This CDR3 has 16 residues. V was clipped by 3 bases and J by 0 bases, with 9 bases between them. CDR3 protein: CASSMTESSYNSPLHF. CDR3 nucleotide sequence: TGTGCCAGTAGTATGACTGAGAGCTCCTATAATTCACCCCTCCACTTT.

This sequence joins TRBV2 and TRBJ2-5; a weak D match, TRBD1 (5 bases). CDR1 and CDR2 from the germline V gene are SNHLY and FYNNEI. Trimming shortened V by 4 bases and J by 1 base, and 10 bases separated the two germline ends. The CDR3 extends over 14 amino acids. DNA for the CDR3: TGTGCCAGCAGTGGCAGGGAACTCCAAGAGACCCAGTACTTC. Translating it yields CASSGRELQETQYF.

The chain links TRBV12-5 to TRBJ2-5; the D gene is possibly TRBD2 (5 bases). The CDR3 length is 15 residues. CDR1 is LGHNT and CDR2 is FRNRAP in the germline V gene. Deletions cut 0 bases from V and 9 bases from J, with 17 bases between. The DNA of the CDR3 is TGTGCTAGTGGTTTGGTAGCGGCCCGGAGTGGAGCCCAGTACTTC. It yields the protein CASGLVAARSGAQYF.